This T cell receptor (beta chain) emerged from a study of T cell changes during pregnancy in multiple sclerosis. Clones were read by immunoSEQ multiplex PCR, and TCRdb kept only the in-frame ones, dropping some. The table has 95,000 to 100,000 clones, about 90% seen once. Source: peripheral blood, taken in the second trimester of pregnancy. The sequence was collected from a female donor with multiple sclerosis, enrolled in a pregnancy study.

Here the CDR3 reads CASSLPTGGNEKLFF. DNA of the CDR3: TGTGCCAGCAGTTTACCGACAGGGGGAAATGAAAAACTGTTTTTT. The chain recombines TRBV28 with TRBJ1-4; 9 positions agree with TRBD1. In germline, CDR1 is MDHEN, CDR2 SYDVKM. CDR3 size: 15 residues. Trimming cost V 2 bases and J 5 bases; bases outside gene matches: 3.